This T cell receptor beta chain was documented in a study of T-cell reconstitution after alpha-beta-depleted transplantation in children. The CDR3 is 13 residues long. Trimming cost V 7 bases and J 4 bases; bases outside gene matches: 5. This clonotype was detected ten times or more. A TCRbeta library incorporating unique molecular identifiers was prepared. TCRdb passed the PCR reads through MiXCR, listing each CDR3 protein once. The sample lists some 340,000 distinct CDR3 sequences; about a tenth were seen once. The chain is built from TRBV12-3 or TRBV12-4 and TRBJ2-5; TRBD1 matches at 8 bases. The clonotype was recovered from a human donor who donated a stem cell graft to a child with acute lymphoblastic leukemia. This material consisted of PBMCs from the stem cell graft donor, taken from the stem cell graft. The CDR3 region has the DNA TGTGCCAGCACCTGGACAGGGCGAGAGACCCAGTACTTC. It codes for CASTWTGRETQYF.